The 12 T cell receptor beta chains in this list originate from one sample, sequenced in a study of Ad26.COV2.S vaccination and SARS-CoV-2 variants. Sequencing was performed with immunoSEQ multiplex PCR; in TCRdb, only in-frame clones are kept and a portion is missing. The data show some 480,000 clones, around nine tenths seen once. This sample's treatment: around 19 received Ad26.COV2.S at low or high dose, single or two shots; about 5 received placebo; per-sample allocation not given. Sampling was performed 63 days after the first vaccine or placebo injection. The starting material was peripheral blood, obtained in a trial of Ad26.COV2.S vaccine versus placebo. The receptors were gathered from a person between 18 and 59 years old who received the Ad26.COV2.S COVID-19 vaccine or a placebo.

This clone was observed a few times. Different DNA sequences within this sample yield the same CDR3. This chain joins TRBV9 and TRBJ2-7; 8 nucleotides line up with TRBD1. Germline CDR1 and CDR2: SGDLS and YYNGEE. V shed 0 bases and J 3 bases; nucleotides not matched to a gene: 2. The CDR3 is made up of 14 amino acids. DNA for the CDR3: TGTGCCAGCAGCGTAGCCGGACAGGGCTACGAGCAGTACTTC. Protein product: CASSVAGQGYEQYF.

This clone was observed once. The same CDR3 arises from other DNA sequences in this sample as well. The chain couples TRBV5-1 to TRBJ1-1; D not certain. Germline V lookup: CDR1 SGHRS, CDR2 YFSETQ. CDR3 length equals 14 residues. Trimming pared 1 base from V and 1 base from J, leaving 8 bases between. CDR3 coding DNA: TGCGCCAGCAGCTTGAATTCAGGGAACACTGAAGCTTTCTTT. Protein sequence: CASSLNSGNTEAFF.

The rearrangement links TRBV5-1 to TRBJ2-1; perhaps D is TRBD1 or TRBD2 (5 bases each). This CDR3 is built from 14 residues. The V and J ends lost 4 bases and 5 bases respectively, with 13 bases between them. Germline values: CDR1 SGHRS, CDR2 YFSETQ. CDR3 DNA: TGCGCCAGCAGCACCCTCAGGGAGCACAATGAGCAGTTCTTC. It encodes CASSTLREHNEQFF.

The genes are TRBV18 and TRBJ1-4; unclear D gene. The CDR3 runs 13 residues. V lost 3 bases, J lost 8 bases, and 10 bases lay in between. The V gene's germline CDR1 is KGHSH and CDR2 LQKENI. The CDR3 DNA reads as TGTGCCAGCTCACCTGGGCCTTTCGAAAAACTGTTTTTT. It yields the protein CASSPGPFEKLFF.

V is TRBV4-3 and J is TRBJ1-6; TRBD1 aligns across 7 bases. The CDR3 has 15 amino acids. Germline CDR1 and CDR2: LGHNA and YSLEER. The ends lost 4 bases at V and 10 bases at J; junction bases unmatched: 10. CDR3 sequence (DNA): TGCGCCAGCAGCCGAACGACAGGGTCGCTCTCACCCCTCCACTTT. Protein product: CASSRTTGSLSPLHF.

The chain uses TRBV2 and TRBJ1-3, with D tentatively TRBD1 (6 bases). The V and J ends lost 6 bases and 3 bases respectively, with 15 bases between them. The CDR3 is 15 residues long. Germline-derived CDR1 and CDR2 are SNHLY and FYNNEI. CDR3 loop: CASRLQGFGGNTIYF. The CDR3 nucleotides are TGTGCCAGCAGGCTCCAGGGGTTTGGTGGAAACACCATATATTTT.

The chain couples TRBV7-2 to TRBJ2-2; a weak D match, TRBD1 (5 bases). The V end was cut by 2 bases, the J end by 7 bases, with 11 bases between. The CDR3 totals 14 residues. The germline gives CDR1 SGHTA, CDR2 FQGNSA. The CDR3 sequence: CASSLLRAGGELFF. DNA of the CDR3: TGTGCCAGCAGCTTACTCAGGGCAGGCGGGGAGCTGTTTTTT.

V is TRBV11-1 and J is TRBJ2-7, with 7 bases identical to TRBD1. The CDR3 is made up of 14 amino acids. Germline V gene sequence: CDR1 SGHAT, CDR2 FQDESV (reference sequence). V gave up 5 bases and J gave up 5 bases; unmatched junction bases: 9. The CDR3 loop is CASSAETGMHEQYF. CDR3 coding DNA: TGTGCCAGCAGCGCCGAGACAGGGATGCACGAGCAGTACTTC.

The chain has TRBV27 and TRBJ2-7; 8 nucleotides line up with TRBD1. The V segment lost 5 bases and the J segment 0 bases; nucleotides outside the gene matches: 3. CDR1 is MNHEY and CDR2 is SMNVEV in the germline V gene (reference sequence). The CDR3 contains 14 residues. The CDR3 protein is CASSAGTGSYEQYF. The CDR3 DNA sequence: TGTGCCAGCAGTGCCGGGACAGGCTCCTACGAGCAGTACTTC.

The J gene is TRBJ2-1, the V gene TRBV4-3; 8 nucleotides line up with TRBD1. The ends lost 5 bases at V and 7 bases at J; junction bases unmatched: 10. The CDR3 is 15 amino acids. In germline, CDR1 is LGHNA, CDR2 YSLEER. The CDR3 protein is CASSARGQGVNEQFF. The CDR3 DNA reads TGCGCCAGCAGCGCCCGAGGACAGGGAGTTAATGAGCAGTTCTTC.

This chain connects TRBV18 to TRBJ2-3; possible D gene TRBD1, 5 bases. Germline V gene lookup returns CDR1 KGHSH and CDR2 LQKENI. The CDR3 covers 14 residues. The ends were cut back, 3 bases at V and 5 bases at J, with 12 bases in the middle. The DNA of the CDR3 is TGTGCCAGCTCACCTCTCGACAGCCTAGATACGCAGTATTTT. Residues: CASSPLDSLDTQYF. The full variable domain, in which reference TRBV18 and TRBJ2-3 provide the parts outside the CDR3, is NAGVMQNPRHLVRRRGQEARLRCSPMKGHSHVYWYRQLPEEGLKFMVYLQKENIIDESGMPKERFSAEFPKEGPSILRIQQVVRGDSAAYFCASSPLDSLDTQYFGPGTRLTVL.

The J gene is TRBJ2-7, the V gene TRBV5-5; 9 bases fit TRBD1. Trimming at V came to 2 bases and at J to 5 bases, leaving 2 bases not matched to a gene. Per germline, CDR1 SGHKS and CDR2 YYEKEE (reference sequence). The CDR3 totals 13 residues. CDR3 protein: CASSFGQGNEQYF. DNA for the CDR3: TGTGCCAGCAGCTTCGGACAGGGGAACGAGCAGTACTTC.